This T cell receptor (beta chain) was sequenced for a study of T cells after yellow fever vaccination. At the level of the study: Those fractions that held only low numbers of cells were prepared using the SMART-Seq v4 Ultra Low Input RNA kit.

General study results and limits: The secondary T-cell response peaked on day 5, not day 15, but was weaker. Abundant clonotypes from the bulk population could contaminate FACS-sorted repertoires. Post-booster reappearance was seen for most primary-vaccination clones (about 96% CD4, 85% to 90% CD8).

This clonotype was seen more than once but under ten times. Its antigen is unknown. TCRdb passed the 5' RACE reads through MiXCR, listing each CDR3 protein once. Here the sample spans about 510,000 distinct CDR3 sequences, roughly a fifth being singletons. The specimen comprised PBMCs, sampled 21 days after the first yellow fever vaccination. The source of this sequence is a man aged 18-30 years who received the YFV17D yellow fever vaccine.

The CDR3 bases are TGTGCCAGCAGTTCAACCGGGACAGGGTTGAGGGGCTACACCTTC. Residues: CASSSTGTGLRGYTF. The V call is TRBV6-5, the J call TRBJ1-2, with 9 positions matching TRBD1. CDR1 is MNHEY and CDR2 is SVGAGI in the germline V gene. V shed 4 bases and J 8 bases; nucleotides not matched to a gene: 11. CDR3 length: 15 amino acids.